One sample yielded the 15 T cell receptor beta chains listed below, sequenced in a study of T cell responses to AZD1222 COVID-19 vaccine. Sequencing was performed with immunoSEQ multiplex PCR; in TCRdb, only in-frame clones are kept and a portion is missing. This repertoire shows tens of thousands of clones, approximately 83% found once; its top ten account for 3.4%. Material: peripheral blood, obtained 28 days after the second AZD1222 dose. The receptor source for this set is an adult who received the AZD1222 COVID-19 vaccine.

The V and J genes are TRBV3-1 (or the pseudogene TRBV3-2) and TRBJ1-5, with D possibly being TRBD1 (5 bases). Germline V gives CDR1 LGHDT, CDR2 YNNKEL (reference sequence). This CDR3 contains 15 residues. V lost 4 bases, J lost 2 bases, and 12 bases lay in between. The CDR3 nucleotides are TGTGCCAGCAGCCCCTTAAGGGGTGGCAATCAGCCCCAGCATTTT. Amino acids: CASSPLRGGNQPQHF.

This rearrangement joins TRBV29-1 to TRBJ1-1, with D perhaps matching TRBD1 (6 bases). This CDR3 comprises 11 residues. Per the germline V gene, CDR1 is SQVTM and CDR2 is ANQGSEA. CDR3 amino acids: CKGERDNEAFF. CDR3 DNA sequence: TGCAAAGGAGAACGGGACAATGAGGCTTTCTTT.

The chain combines TRBV6-5 with TRBJ2-1; a weak D match, TRBD1 (5 bases). The V and J ends lost 6 bases and 6 bases respectively, with 12 bases between them. Germline V gene data show CDR1 as MNHEY and CDR2 as SVGAGI. This CDR3 comprises 13 residues. The CDR3 DNA sequence: TGTGCCAGCAGAAAGGCAGGGTCCAATGAGCAGTTCTTC. This gives the protein CASRKAGSNEQFF.

J is TRBJ1-4 and V is TRBV7-8; D is perhaps TRBD1 (6 bases). V was clipped by 5 bases and J by 5 bases, with 15 bases between them. CDR1 is SGHVS and CDR2 is FQNEAQ in the germline V gene. The CDR3 runs to 15 residues. Here the CDR3 reads CASSANRVWNEKLFF. In DNA, the CDR3 is TGTGCCAGCAGCGCCAACAGGGTCTGGAATGAAAAACTGTTTTTT. Combining the CDR3 with reference TRBV7-8 and TRBJ1-4 gives the whole variable domain GAGVSQSPRYKVAKRGQDVALRCDPISGHVSLFWYQQALGQGPEFLTYFQNEAQLDKSGLPSDRFFAERPEGSVSTLKIQRTQQEDSAVYLCASSANRVWNEKLFFGSGTQLSVL.

This clone was counted once. The chain links TRBV28 to TRBJ1-3; no clear D gene. The germline V gene has CDR1 MDHEN and CDR2 SYDVKM. There are 13 residues in the CDR3. The V and J ends lost 6 bases and 0 bases respectively, with 6 bases between them. The CDR3 region is CASSWGSGNTIYF. CDR3 DNA sequence: TGTGCCAGCAGCTGGGGCTCTGGAAACACCATATATTTT.

The table lists this clone with a few counts. The chain links TRBV6-1 to TRBJ1-2; D might be TRBD1 (5 bases). V was cut by 4 bases and J by 0 bases, with 15 bases left in between. The germline V gene encodes CDR1 MNHNS and CDR2 SASEGT. The CDR3 spans 16 residues. The CDR3, as DNA: TGTGCCAGCAGTGCCGTTACAGGTGACACTAACTATGGCTACACCTTC. It translates to CASSAVTGDTNYGYTF.

This rearrangement joins TRBV6-2 or TRBV6-3 to TRBJ1-4; a weak D match, TRBD1 (5 bases). There are 14 residues in the CDR3. Trimming shortened V by 6 bases and J by 4 bases, and 12 bases separated the two germline ends. Germline V gene lookup returns CDR1 MNHEY and CDR2 SVGEGT. CDR3 sequence: CASSPGTGNEKLFF. CDR3 coding DNA: TGTGCCAGCAGCCCCGGGACCGGTAATGAAAAACTGTTTTTT.

This clone showed up just a few times. This chain connects TRBV11-3 to TRBJ2-3, with D possibly TRBD1 on 6 matching bases. Trimming pared 7 bases from V and 0 bases from J, leaving 11 bases between. Germline loops: CDR1 SGHNT, CDR2 YENEEA. The CDR3 has 14 residues. DNA of the CDR3: TGTGCCAGCAAACGGGACATGAGCACAGATACGCAGTATTTT. This translates into CASKRDMSTDTQYF.

This clone appeared a single time. The chain carries TRBV18 and TRBJ1-4; 7 nucleotides match TRBD1. After removal of 1 base from V and 8 bases from J, the junction contained 7 bases not matched to a gene. Germline V gives CDR1 KGHSH, CDR2 LQKENI. The CDR3 is 15 residues long. CDR3 DNA sequence: TGTGCCAGCTCACCACGGTCAGGGGGATCCGAAAAACTGTTTTTT. Encoded protein: CASSPRSGGSEKLFF. Combining the CDR3 with reference TRBV18 and TRBJ1-4 gives the whole variable domain NAGVMQNPRHLVRRRGQEARLRCSPMKGHSHVYWYRQLPEEGLKFMVYLQKENIIDESGMPKERFSAEFPKEGPSILRIQQVVRGDSAAYFCASSPRSGGSEKLFFGSGTQLSVL.

The chain employs TRBV19 and TRBJ2-7, with no clear D. CDR3 length: 17 amino acids. The germline gives CDR1 LNHDA, CDR2 SQIVND (reference sequence). Trimming stripped 3 bases from V and 0 bases from J, with 18 bases between. This CDR3 is CASSIGNLYGFSYEQYF. CDR3 in DNA: TGTGCCAGTAGTATTGGTAATCTGTACGGTTTCTCCTACGAGCAGTACTTC.

The chain uses TRBV5-1 and TRBJ2-5, with 8 bases identical to TRBD2. V lost 2 bases and J lost 5; bases outside the gene matches: 8. Germline CDR1 reads SGHRS; CDR2 reads YFSETQ. The CDR3 spans 15 residues. This chain's CDR3 is CASSFPGGATETQYF. The CDR3, as DNA: TGCGCCAGCAGCTTCCCCGGGGGGGCCACTGAGACCCAGTACTTC. Complete variable domain (other parts from reference TRBV5-1 and TRBJ2-5): KAGVTQTPRYLIKTRGQQVTLSCSPISGHRSVSWYQQTPGQGLQFLFEYFSETQRNKGNFPGRFSGRQFSNSRSEMNVSTLELGDSALYLCASSFPGGATETQYFGPGTRLLVL.

This clone showed up just once. This chain's CDR3 is CASRPTGGAGGYTF. CDR3 nucleotides: TGTGCCAGCAGACCGACAGGGGGCGCGGGTGGCTACACCTTC. The chain employs TRBV6-5 and TRBJ1-2, with 10 bases fitting TRBD1. The CDR3 is 14 amino acids. V dropped 6 bases and J dropped 7; count of bases not matched to a gene: 8. CDR1 MNHEY and CDR2 SVGAGI come from the germline V gene.

V is TRBV5-1 and J is TRBJ2-1, with 9 bases aligning to TRBD2. The CDR3 is 15 residues long. V was clipped by 0 bases and J by 9 bases; unmatched bases: 7. The germline gives CDR1 SGHRS, CDR2 YFSETQ. CDR3 residues: CASSLGLAGTAEQFF. CDR3 nucleotides: TGCGCCAGCAGCTTGGGCCTAGCGGGGACGGCTGAGCAGTTCTTC.

This clone occurred a few times. This sequence joins TRBV28 and TRBJ1-2; 7 bases are a match to TRBD1. The ends lost 4 bases at V and 0 bases at J; junction bases unmatched: 5. The germline CDR1 and CDR2 sequences are MDHEN and SYDVKM. The CDR3 is made up of 15 amino acids. This chain's CDR3 is CASSYFDRANYGYTF. In nucleotides, the CDR3 is TGTGCCAGCAGTTATTTCGACAGGGCTAACTATGGCTACACCTTC.

For this clone: This sample also contains other DNA sequences that code for the same CDR3. The J gene is TRBJ1-5, the V gene TRBV18; 8 nucleotides align to TRBD1. The junction had 5 bases not matched to a gene; V was cut back by 6 bases and J by 7 bases. The length of the CDR3 is 13 residues. From germline, CDR1 is KGHSH and CDR2 LQKENI. The CDR3 coding sequence is TGTGCCAGCTCCCCAGGGGGCGACCAGCCCCAGCATTTT. The encoded protein is CASSPGGDQPQHF. Drawing the rest from reference TRBV18 and TRBJ1-5, the complete variable domain is NAGVMQNPRHLVRRRGQEARLRCSPMKGHSHVYWYRQLPEEGLKFMVYLQKENIIDESGMPKERFSAEFPKEGPSILRIQQVVRGDSAAYFCASSPGGDQPQHFGDGTRLSIL.